These T cell receptor delta chains were read from a single sample in a study of DNA immune sequencing with unique molecular identifiers. TCRdb reapplied CATT to the multiplex PCR reads. The sample has roughly 5,200 delta-chain clones; about 11% are singletons. The specimen was gamma-delta T cells enriched from blood buffy coat, or unenriched PBMCs (not recorded which). These receptors originate from a human donor in good health. Both conserved end residues are part of each CDR3. Fields, in order: D gene, J gene, clone size, V gene, CDR3 DNA, CDR3 protein. The D gene is left open where the match is weak. The listing skips clone size in some rows; elsewhere it reads once, few, many or a size class.

d_gene: TRDD3
j_gene: TRDJ1
abundance: medium-sized
v_gene: TRDV2
CDR3nt: TGTGCCTGTGACACCCTGGGGGACCGGACTAAACTCATCTTT
CDR3aa: CACDTLGDRTKLIF

d_gene: TRDD2
j_gene: TRDJ1
abundance: few
v_gene: TRDV1
CDR3nt: TGTGCTCTTGGGGAACGGGCCCTTCCTACTTGGGGACCCACCGATAAACTCATCTTT
CDR3aa: CALGERALPTWGPTDKLIF

d_gene: TRDD3
j_gene: TRDJ3
abundance: many
v_gene: TRDV2
CDR3nt: TGTGCCTGTGACCCCGCGGGGGATTGGACCTCCTGGGACACCCGACAGATGTTTTTC
CDR3aa: CACDPAGDWTSWDTRQMFF

d_gene: TRDD3
j_gene: TRDJ3
abundance: many
v_gene: TRDV2
CDR3nt: TGTGCCTGTGACACCATGTCTGGGGGATACGCCTCCTGGGACACCCGACAGATGTTTTTC
CDR3aa: CACDTMSGGYASWDTRQMFF

d_gene: TRDD3
j_gene: TRDJ1
abundance: many
v_gene: TRDV2
CDR3nt: TGTGCCTGTGACCCAATTCTTGGGGGATACGGCCCGTGGTCCGATAAACTCATCTTT
CDR3aa: CACDPILGGYGPWSDKLIF

d_gene: TRDD3
j_gene: TRDJ1
abundance: few
v_gene: TRDV1
CDR3nt: TGTGCTCTTGGGGAACTCGCCTCCTACACCTATTGGGGGATACGGTACACCGATAAACTCATCTTT
CDR3aa: CALGELASYTYWGIRYTDKLIF

d_gene: TRDD3
j_gene: TRDJ1
abundance: many
v_gene: TRDV1
CDR3nt: TGTGCTCTTGGGGAACCCTCTGGGGGATACGCGGCTGATGGGTATACCGGCAATAAACTCATCTTT
CDR3aa: CALGEPSGGYAADGYTGNKLIF

d_gene: .
j_gene: TRDJ3
abundance: medium-sized
v_gene: TRDV2
CDR3nt: TGTGCCTGTGACGACCTTTCCTGGGACACCCGACAGATGTTTTTC
CDR3aa: CACDDLSWDTRQMFF

d_gene: TRDD3
j_gene: TRDJ1
abundance: medium-sized
v_gene: TRDV2
CDR3nt: TGTGCCTGTGACACCGTCGGGGGATATAGCACCGATAAACTCATCTTT
CDR3aa: CACDTVGGYSTDKLIF

d_gene: TRDD3
j_gene: TRDJ3
abundance: .
v_gene: TRDV2
CDR3nt: TGTGCCTGTGACACTGCTGGGGGATTCGACTCCTGGGACACCCGACAGATGTTTTTC
CDR3aa: CACDTAGGFDSWDTRQMFF

d_gene: .
j_gene: TRDJ1
abundance: many
v_gene: TRDV2
CDR3nt: TGTGCCTGTGACACCGTGGGGGGGGTGACCGATAAACTCATCTTT
CDR3aa: CACDTVGGVTDKLIF

d_gene: .
j_gene: TRDJ3
abundance: medium-sized
v_gene: TRDV2
CDR3nt: TGTGCCTGTGACAACCCGGGGCTGGGGTCCTGGGACACCCGACAGATGTTTTTC
CDR3aa: CACDNPGLGSWDTRQMFF

d_gene: TRDD3
j_gene: TRDJ1
abundance: many
v_gene: TRDV2
CDR3nt: TGTGCCTGTGACACACTGGGGGATAACCTCGCCACCGATAAACTCATCTTT
CDR3aa: CACDTLGDNLATDKLIF

d_gene: TRDD3
j_gene: TRDJ1
abundance: medium-sized
v_gene: TRDV2
CDR3nt: TGTGCCTGTGACGTCCTTGGGGGGGATACGCGGTTGCCCGATAAACTCATCTTT
CDR3aa: CACDVLGGDTRLPDKLIF

d_gene: .
j_gene: TRDJ1
abundance: many
v_gene: TRAV38-2/DV8
CDR3nt: TGTGCTTATAGGAGCGCGGGTCCGTCTCGTTACTTAGGGGTTCCCGATAAACTCATCTTT
CDR3aa: CAYRSAGPSRYLGVPDKLIF

d_gene: TRDD3
j_gene: TRDJ1
abundance: many
v_gene: TRDV1
CDR3nt: TGTGCTCTTGGAATCGGTCTATTACTGGGGGGTCGCACCGATAAACTCATCTTT
CDR3aa: CALGIGLLLGGRTDKLIF

d_gene: TRDD3
j_gene: TRDJ1
abundance: many
v_gene: TRDV2
CDR3nt: TGTGCCTGTGACTCAACTGGGGGCTCTTTGTACACCGATAAACTCATCTTT
CDR3aa: CACDSTGGSLYTDKLIF

d_gene: .
j_gene: TRDJ1
abundance: many
v_gene: TRDV2
CDR3nt: TGTGCCTGTGACACCGAGAGGGGGTATCCCACCGATAAACTCATCTTT
CDR3aa: CACDTERGYPTDKLIF

d_gene: TRDD3
j_gene: TRDJ2
abundance: many
v_gene: TRDV2
CDR3nt: TGTGCCTGTGACGTACTGGGGGATACTTTGACAGCACAACTCTTCTTT
CDR3aa: CACDVLGDTLTAQLFF

d_gene: .
j_gene: TRDJ1
abundance: many
v_gene: TRAV38-2/DV8
CDR3nt: TGTGCTTATAGGAGCTCCCGAGACTCCACAACCACCGATAAACTCATCTTT
CDR3aa: CAYRSSRDSTTTDKLIF

d_gene: TRDD3
j_gene: TRDJ1
abundance: .
v_gene: TRDV1
CDR3nt: TGTGCTCTTGGGGAACTCCAGTACTGGGGGATACGGCACACCGATAAACTCATCTTT
CDR3aa: CALGELQYWGIRHTDKLIF

d_gene: TRDD3
j_gene: TRDJ1
abundance: .
v_gene: TRDV1
CDR3nt: TGTGCTCTTGGGGAGCCATTTTCCCAACCAACTGGGGGATGCTTGTACACCGATAAACTCATCTTT
CDR3aa: CALGEPFSQPTGGCLYTDKLIF

d_gene: TRDD3
j_gene: TRDJ1
abundance: medium-sized
v_gene: TRAV36/DV7
CDR3nt: TGTGCTGTGGAGGGGTTTCCCCCAAAACTGGGGGCCCCCCGTTCGTCCGATAAACTCATCTTT
CDR3aa: CAVEGFPPKLGAPRSSDKLIF

d_gene: TRDD3
j_gene: TRDJ1
abundance: few
v_gene: TRDV2
CDR3nt: TGTGCCTGTGACACCGTCGCTACTGGGGGATACGATAAACTCATCTTT
CDR3aa: CACDTVATGGYDKLIF

d_gene: .
j_gene: TRDJ1
abundance: many
v_gene: TRDV1
CDR3nt: TGTGCTCTTGGGGAAGGTCTCTCCTTTAAACTCATCTTT
CDR3aa: CALGEGLSFKLIF

d_gene: TRDD3
j_gene: TRDJ1
abundance: many
v_gene: TRDV2
CDR3nt: TGTGCCTGTGACGCCGCGGGACTGGGGATCCAACAAAGCCGTCACACCGATAAACTCATCTTT
CDR3aa: CACDAAGLGIQQSRHTDKLIF

d_gene: TRDD3
j_gene: TRDJ1
abundance: large
v_gene: TRDV2
CDR3nt: TGTGCCTGTGACACGCTGGGGGATAAGGACGATAAACTCATCTTT
CDR3aa: CACDTLGDKDDKLIF

d_gene: TRDD3
j_gene: TRDJ1
abundance: many
v_gene: TRDV3
CDR3nt: TGTGCCTTTAGCTACTTGATTCCCCCGTTTGTTGGGGGATACGCGGGTAAACTCATCTTT
CDR3aa: CAFSYLIPPFVGGYAGKLIF

d_gene: .
j_gene: TRDJ1
abundance: few
v_gene: TRDV2
CDR3nt: TGTGCCTGTGAAACACCGATATGGGGGGGGGTAGGCACCGATAAACTCATCTTT
CDR3aa: CACETPIWGGVGTDKLIF

d_gene: .
j_gene: TRDJ1
abundance: few
v_gene: TRAV29/DV5
CDR3nt: TGTGCAGCAAGCGCGCGACACGGGGGGTACACCGATAAACTCATCTTT
CDR3aa: CAASARHGGYTDKLIF

d_gene: TRDD3
j_gene: TRDJ1
abundance: .
v_gene: TRDV1
CDR3nt: TGTGCTCTTGGGCCCCGGGCCGGGCTGGGGGTTCTACGGGGCAGCGATAAACTCATCTTT
CDR3aa: CALGPRAGLGVLRGSDKLIF

d_gene: TRDD3
j_gene: TRDJ1
abundance: medium-sized
v_gene: TRDV2
CDR3nt: TGTGCCTGTGACACCGTTATTATGGGGGATCCACCAGTTGAGTACACCGATAAACTCATCTTT
CDR3aa: CACDTVIMGDPPVEYTDKLIF

d_gene: TRDD3
j_gene: TRDJ3
abundance: many
v_gene: TRDV2
CDR3nt: TGTGCCTGTGACACCGGAGGGGTGGGGGATCCCGATTCCTGGGACACCCGACAGATGTTTTTC
CDR3aa: CACDTGGVGDPDSWDTRQMFF

d_gene: .
j_gene: TRDJ3
abundance: many
v_gene: TRDV2
CDR3nt: TGTGCCTGTGACACCGAAGGGGGCCCCACGAGCTCCTGGGACACCCGACAGATGTTTTTC
CDR3aa: CACDTEGGPTSSWDTRQMFF

d_gene: .
j_gene: TRDJ1
abundance: few
v_gene: TRDV1
CDR3nt: TGTGCTCTTGGGGAACTAGGCGTCCTCCCATTAAAACTCATCTTT
CDR3aa: CALGELGVLPLKLIF

d_gene: .
j_gene: TRDJ1
abundance: many
v_gene: TRDV2
CDR3nt: TGTGCCTGTGACCACCCGTGGATACTCACCGATAAACTCATCTTT
CDR3aa: CACDHPWILTDKLIF

d_gene: TRDD3
j_gene: TRDJ1
abundance: medium-sized
v_gene: TRDV3
CDR3nt: TGTGCCCTCCCCAGAACTGGGGGAGATACCACCGATAAACTCATCTTT
CDR3aa: CALPRTGGDTTDKLIF

d_gene: TRDD3
j_gene: TRDJ3
abundance: few
v_gene: TRDV2
CDR3nt: TGTGCCTGTGACTCGGGCACCTTTGGGGGATACGCGGCCTGGGACACCCGACAGATGTTTTTC
CDR3aa: CACDSGTFGGYAAWDTRQMFF

d_gene: TRDD3
j_gene: TRDJ1
abundance: many
v_gene: TRAV38-2/DV8
CDR3nt: TGTGCTTATAGGAGAGTTGCGTGGGGGACTTACACCGATAAACTCATCTTT
CDR3aa: CAYRRVAWGTYTDKLIF

d_gene: TRDD3
j_gene: TRDJ1
abundance: large
v_gene: TRDV2
CDR3nt: TGTGCCTGTGACACCGTGGCTGGGGGATCCCAGTACACCGATAAACTCATCTTT
CDR3aa: CACDTVAGGSQYTDKLIF

d_gene: TRDD3
j_gene: TRDJ1
abundance: many
v_gene: TRDV2
CDR3nt: TGTGCCTGTGACACCGCCGCCGTCGACCCTGGGGGATTACTAGGTAAACTCATCTTT
CDR3aa: CACDTAAVDPGGLLGKLIF

d_gene: TRDD3
j_gene: TRDJ3
abundance: many
v_gene: TRDV2
CDR3nt: TGTGCCTGTGACACCCGATACTCCTACAGTCGATCTACTGGGGGAACCTGGGACACCCGACAGATGTTTTTC
CDR3aa: CACDTRYSYSRSTGGTWDTRQMFF

d_gene: TRDD3
j_gene: TRDJ1
abundance: few
v_gene: TRDV2
CDR3nt: TGTGCCTGTGACTCCGTACTGGGGGACACCGATAAACTCATCTTT
CDR3aa: CACDSVLGDTDKLIF

d_gene: .
j_gene: TRDJ1
abundance: many
v_gene: TRDV2
CDR3nt: TGTGCCTGTGACACCGTAGGGCCGTACACCGATAAACTCATCTTT
CDR3aa: CACDTVGPYTDKLIF

d_gene: TRDD3
j_gene: TRDJ2
abundance: large
v_gene: TRDV2
CDR3nt: TGTGCCTGTGACACCGTCGTACTGGGGGATACCCCAACCGGTTCAGCACAACTCTTCTTT
CDR3aa: CACDTVVLGDTPTGSAQLFF

d_gene: .
j_gene: TRDJ3
abundance: many
v_gene: TRDV2
CDR3nt: TGTGCCTGTGACACAGTTGATCCCTGGGACACCCGACAGATGTTTTTC
CDR3aa: CACDTVDPWDTRQMFF